The 17 T cell receptor beta chains below were found in one sample sequenced in a study of blood T cell repertoires in COVID-19. Profiled with immunoSEQ multiplex PCR; TCRdb holds only in-frame clones, not every one. The data contain more than 250,000 clones, more than 75% of them singletons. Sequences were obtained from peripheral blood. All receptors derive from a woman between 45 and 60 years old with acute or convalescent COVID-19.

The J gene is TRBJ2-3, the V gene TRBV7-3; 15 nucleotides line up with TRBD2. CDR3 size: 19 residues. Germline V gene lookup returns CDR1 SGHTA and CDR2 FQGTGA. The V segment lost 5 bases and the J segment 1 base; nucleotides outside the gene matches: 10. CDR3 protein: CASSPGTSGRFGGTDTQYF. DNA of the CDR3: TGTGCCAGCAGCCCGGGGACTAGCGGGAGGTTCGGCGGCACAGATACGCAGTATTTT.

This clone was recorded a few times. The chain links TRBV9 to TRBJ1-6, with 9 nucleotides matching TRBD1. The CDR3 runs 15 residues. The junction had 9 bases not matched to a gene; V was cut back by 4 bases and J by 10 bases. CDR1 and CDR2 from the germline V gene are SGDLS and YYNGEE. CDR3 region: CASSSRDRVGSPLHF. In DNA, the CDR3 is TGTGCCAGCAGCTCCCGGGACAGGGTAGGGTCACCCCTCCACTTT.

This clone was observed a single time. The rearrangement uses TRBV28 and TRBJ1-5, with a weak D call TRBD1 (6 bases). Deletions cut 6 bases from V and 4 bases from J, with 13 bases between. Germline CDR1 and CDR2: MDHEN and SYDVKM. The CDR3 length is 14 residues. This CDR3 reads CASSYTGINQPQHF. The DNA of the CDR3 is TGTGCCAGCAGCTACACAGGGATTAATCAGCCCCAGCATTTT.

This clone appeared once. The chain carries TRBV5-1 and TRBJ2-5; 10 bases agree with TRBD2. CDR1 SGHRS and CDR2 YFSETQ come from the germline V gene. Trimming cost V 1 base and J 1 base; bases outside gene matches: 4. This CDR3 is built from 16 residues. The CDR3 sequence: CASSLRSGRVQETQYF. CDR3 in DNA: TGCGCCAGCAGCTTGCGCAGCGGGAGGGTCCAAGAGACCCAGTACTTC.

The CDR3 DNA sequence: TGCGCCAGCAGTTCCGGGACTACTAATGAGCAGTTCTTC. It is translated as CASSSGTTNEQFF. The gene calls are TRBV5-1 and TRBJ2-1; 7 nucleotides align to TRBD2. The junction had 6 bases not matched to a gene; V was cut back by 5 bases and J by 7 bases. The CDR3 length is 13 residues. Germline loops: CDR1 SGHRS, CDR2 YFSETQ.

The J gene is TRBJ1-4, the V gene TRBV24-1, with 9 nucleotides matching TRBD1. This CDR3 is built from 13 residues. V shed 7 bases, J shed 6 bases, and the junction held 2 bases outside the gene matches. Per the germline V gene, CDR1 is KGHDR and CDR2 is SFDVKD. The CDR3 DNA reads TGTGCCACCAGACAGGGGGCCGATGAAAAACTGTTTTTT. Protein: CATRQGADEKLFF.

The rearrangement uses TRBV29-1 and TRBJ1-4; tentatively, D is TRBD1 (6 bases). Germline values: CDR1 SQVTM, CDR2 ANQGSEA. The CDR3 spans 13 residues. Trimming pared 1 base from V and 8 bases from J, leaving 11 bases between. The CDR3 DNA sequence: TGCAGCGTTGAAGGGCAGGGGCGCGAAAAACTGTTTTTT. Translated: CSVEGQGREKLFF.

This chain links TRBV18 with TRBJ2-5; 9 bases are a match to TRBD1. The CDR3 loop spans 15 amino acids. Trimming removed 2 bases from V and 4 bases from J; junction bases left unmatched: 5. Germline CDR1 reads KGHSH; CDR2 reads LQKENI. CDR3 coding DNA: TGTGCCAGCTCACCATTCTCGACAGGGGGAGAGACCCAGTACTTC. The encoded protein is CASSPFSTGGETQYF.

The chain couples TRBV6-5 to TRBJ2-7; 7 positions agree with TRBD1. Germline CDR1 and CDR2: MNHEY and SVGAGI. V trimming: 7 bases; J trimming: 3 bases; junction bases outside the gene matches: 12. This CDR3 has 15 amino acids. CDR3 region: CASTFAGGSYYEQYF. CDR3 nucleotide sequence: TGTGCCAGCACCTTTGCAGGGGGTTCGTACTACGAGCAGTACTTC.

This clone was picked up a small number of times. CDR3 region: CASSLWGDTEAFF. The CDR3 DNA reads TGTGCCAGCAGCCTCTGGGGGGACACTGAAGCTTTCTTT. V and J are TRBV3-1 (or the pseudogene TRBV3-2) and TRBJ1-1; weak D call: TRBD1 (5 bases). CDR3 length: 13 amino acids. Trimming pared 4 bases from V and 3 bases from J, leaving 9 bases between. Germline CDR1 and CDR2: LGHDT and YNNKEL (reference sequence).

The rearrangement joins TRBV6-5 to TRBJ1-1; D may be TRBD1 (6 bases). This CDR3 region has 13 residues. Looked up from germline, CDR1 is MNHEY and CDR2 is SVGAGI. Trimming took 6 bases from V and 8 from J, leaving 16 bases between them. For the CDR3, the DNA is TGTGCCAGCAGCCAACTCCGGACAGCAGAAGCTTTCTTT. It yields the protein CASSQLRTAEAFF.

The chain uses TRBV19 and TRBJ1-4, with D possibly matching TRBD1 (6 bases). V lost 7 bases to trimming and J lost 7 bases, with 13 bases between them. The CDR3 has 13 amino acids. The germline CDR1 and CDR2 sequences are LNHDA and SQIVND (reference sequence). The CDR3 sequence is CASNRDSGEKLFF. CDR3 nucleotides: TGTGCCAGTAACAGGGATTCGGGTGAAAAACTGTTTTTT.

This clone was picked up a small number of times. The rearrangement links TRBV4-1 to TRBJ1-1; D gene uncertain. V dropped 4 bases and J dropped 6 bases, with 18 bases sitting between them. The CDR3 loop spans 15 amino acids. Germline V CDR1 and CDR2: MGHRA, YSYEKL. CDR3 sequence reads: CASSREWAKTSEAFF. As DNA, the CDR3 is TGCGCCAGCAGCCGCGAGTGGGCGAAAACGTCTGAAGCTTTCTTT.

V is TRBV28 and J is TRBJ1-5; 8 nucleotides line up with TRBD1. This CDR3 has 17 residues. After removal of 3 bases from V and 2 bases from J, the junction contained 9 bases not matched to a gene. CDR1 is MDHEN, CDR2 SYDVKM, per germline. In nucleotides, the CDR3 is TGTGCCAGCAGTTTCGATGCCAGGGGGCCCGGCAATCAGCCCCAGCATTTT. Translation gives CASSFDARGPGNQPQHF.

The V and J genes are TRBV9 and TRBJ1-4; 7 bases map to TRBD1. The V segment lost 3 bases and the J segment 8 bases; nucleotides outside the gene matches: 10. CDR3 length: 15 residues. Germline CDR1 is SGDLS and CDR2 is YYNGEE. The CDR3 region has the DNA TGTGCCAGCAGCGACGGGACAGCCGTGGGAGAAAAACTGTTTTTT. It is translated as CASSDGTAVGEKLFF.

The chain uses TRBV24-1 and TRBJ2-5; the D gene is possibly TRBD2 (5 bases). The V gene's germline CDR1 is KGHDR and CDR2 SFDVKD. The CDR3 consists of 14 residues. Trimming cost V 9 bases and J 4 bases, with 17 bases left between them. The CDR3 here is CATGDHREGETQYF. The CDR3, as DNA: TGTGCCACCGGAGACCATCGAGAGGGAGAGACCCAGTACTTC.

This clone was seen a few times. The V gene is TRBV27, the J gene TRBJ1-5; unclear D gene. The germline V and J ends were trimmed by 3 bases and 7 bases, with 10 bases remaining between them. From germline, CDR1 is MNHEY and CDR2 SMNVEV (reference sequence). The CDR3 is 13 amino acids. In DNA, the CDR3 is TGTGCCAGCAGTTTCGGCGGGGTCCAGCCCCAGCATTTT. The encoded protein is CASSFGGVQPQHF.